This T cell receptor beta chain was captured in a study of response to subunit inactivated influenza vaccine. TCRdb recomputed calls from the RT-PCR reads with MiXCR, one row per CDR3 protein. The profile shows 150,000 to 200,000 distinct CDR3 sequences, about 12% of them singletons. Germline loops: CDR1 SNHLY, CDR2 FYNNEI. The CDR3 runs 13 residues. Trimming took 0 bases from V and 4 from J, leaving 7 bases between them. These data are also associated with another study on T cells expressing NK-cell markers. From that report: What made the TCR beta cDNA was 5'RACE template switching with UMIs.

The chain combines TRBV2 with TRBJ2-7; D gene unclear. This receptor was taken from a man aged 50 to 60 who received an inactivated influenza vaccine. The sequenced sample was CD8+ T cells sorted from PBMCs, obtained about 12 days after vaccination. CDR3 region: CASSEALMYEQYF. In nucleotides, the CDR3 is TGTGCCAGCAGTGAAGCGCTCATGTACGAGCAGTACTTC.